This T cell receptor (beta chain) was identified during a study of OX40 agonist ivuxolimab in advanced cancers. The CDR3 contains 16 residues. In germline, CDR1 is MGHRA, CDR2 YSYEKL. Trimming cost V 0 bases and J 2 bases, with 14 bases left between them. Sequenced by immunoSEQ multiplex PCR; TCRdb stores in-frame clones only, minus some. This sample has over 70,000 clones, with about 86% found just once. This clone was seen a handful of times. V gene TRBV4-1 combines with J gene TRBJ2-7; tentatively, D is TRBD1 (7 bases). Sample: CD4+ or CD8+ T cells sorted from blood, taken in a trial of the OX40 agonist ivuxolimab. This receptor was taken from an adult with an advanced solid tumor such as melanoma, head and neck, liver or kidney cancer. CDR3 amino acids: CASSQDSGDRAYEQYF. The CDR3 DNA is TGCGCCAGCAGCCAAGATAGCGGAGACAGGGCCTACGAGCAGTACTTC.